These 5 T cell receptor beta chains came from one sample sequenced in a study of blood T cell repertoires in COVID-19. Assay: immunoSEQ multiplex PCR; the TCRdb copy retains only in-frame clones and omits some. The sample shows approximately 66,000 clones, around 87% of them seen only once. Sequenced sample: peripheral blood. These receptors were collected from a man in his fifties or sixties with acute or convalescent COVID-19.

The chain carries TRBV11-2 and TRBJ2-7; D might be TRBD1 (6 bases). The V end was cut by 4 bases, the J end by 6 bases, with 13 bases between. This CDR3 has 13 amino acids. Germline CDR1 and CDR2: SGHAT and FQNNGV. CDR3 protein: CASSSGVGGEQYF. The CDR3 nucleotides are TGTGCCAGCAGCTCAGGGGTCGGCGGCGAGCAGTACTTC. The full variable domain, its missing parts supplied by reference TRBV11-2 and TRBJ2-7, is EAGVAQSPRYKIIEKRQSVAFWCNPISGHATLYWYQQILGQGPKLLIQFQNNGVVDDSQLPKDRFSAERLKGVDSTLKIQPAKLEDSAVYLCASSSGVGGEQYFGPGTRLTVT.

This chain connects TRBV9 to TRBJ1-2, with TRBD1 as a possible D gene (6 bases). Germline V gene lookup returns CDR1 SGDLS and CDR2 YYNGEE. The CDR3 sequence is 14 residues long. The V gene lost 4 bases and the J gene lost 4 bases, with 14 bases spanning the gap. The DNA of the CDR3 is TGTGCCAGCAGCCCTCTTAGGACAGCCTATGGCTACACCTTC. Its protein product is CASSPLRTAYGYTF.

The sample holds one count of this clone. The DNA of the CDR3 is TGTGCCAGCAGCTTAGCGCCTAGCGGGAGTTTTTACAATGAGCAGTTCTTC. Translated: CASSLAPSGSFYNEQFF. The chain couples TRBV7-2 to TRBJ2-1; TRBD2 agrees at 10 bases. This CDR3 comprises 17 residues. Germline CDR1 SGHTA, CDR2 FQGNSA. V trimming: 0 bases; J trimming: 4 bases; junction bases outside the gene matches: 6.

This chain connects TRBV7-8 to TRBJ1-5; TRBD1 matches 7 bases. The trim removed 5 bases at V and 5 bases at J, leaving 3 bases unmatched. The germline V gene has CDR1 SGHVS and CDR2 FQNEAQ. The CDR3 is 13 amino acids. CDR3 sequence: CASSQDRDQPQHF. The CDR3 DNA follows: TGTGCCAGCAGCCAAGACAGGGATCAGCCCCAGCATTTT.

This chain joins TRBV9 and TRBJ2-5; 11 nucleotides match TRBD2. V lost 2 bases, J lost 5 bases, and 5 bases stayed unmatched. Germline V lookup: CDR1 SGDLS, CDR2 YYNGEE. This CDR3 has 15 amino acids. For the CDR3, the DNA is TGTGCCAGCAGCGTGGTAGCGGGGGGGCCGGAGACCCAGTACTTC. It encodes CASSVVAGGPETQYF.